These T cell receptor beta chains were read from a single sample in a study of OX40 agonist ivuxolimab in advanced cancers. Sequencing was performed with immunoSEQ multiplex PCR; in TCRdb, only in-frame clones are kept and a portion is missing. The sample contains 65,000 to 95,000 clones, just over 90% of which appear only once. The source material was CD4+ or CD8+ T cells sorted from blood, sampled in a trial of the OX40 agonist ivuxolimab. The receptors were sampled from an adult with an advanced solid tumor such as melanoma, head and neck, liver or kidney cancer. Each CDR3 is given with its conserved first and last residue. A D gene is named only where the DNA matches it firmly.

V: TRBV18
D: -
J: TRBJ2-7
DNA: TGTGCCAGCTCACCAGTTAAAGGGGGGGACGAGCAGTACTTC
CDR3: CASSPVKGGDEQYF

V: TRBV28
D: -
J: TRBJ1-1
DNA: TGTGCCAGCAGCCGTACAGGCTACACTGAAGCTTTCTTT
CDR3: CASSRTGYTEAFF

V: TRBV4-2
D: TRBD1
J: TRBJ1-5
DNA: TGTGCCAGCAGCCAAGGTGGTGCGGCAGGGGGTCAGCCCCAGCATTTT
CDR3: CASSQGGAAGGQPQHF

V: TRBV25-1
D: -
J: TRBJ1-4
DNA: TGTGCCAGCAGTGAGTCCTCCATTGAAAAACTGTTTTTT
CDR3: CASSESSIEKLFF

V: TRBV5-1
D: -
J: TRBJ2-1
DNA: TGCGCCAGCAGTTTGACAGGGGGGACTAGGGGCAATGAGCAGTTCTTC
CDR3: CASSLTGGTRGNEQFF

V: TRBV11-3
D: -
J: TRBJ2-2
DNA: TGTGCCAGCAGCTTGTCAGGCGCGGAGCTGTTTTTT
CDR3: CASSLSGAELFF

V: TRBV11-3
D: TRBD2
J: TRBJ2-3
DNA: TGTGCCAGCAGCCTCGGACTAGCGGGGAGCACAGATACGCAGTATTTT
CDR3: CASSLGLAGSTDTQYF

V: TRBV30
D: -
J: TRBJ1-4
DNA: TGTGCCTGGAGTGCCCTTGAGGCGAGGGGAGAAAAACTGTTTTTT
CDR3: CAWSALEARGEKLFF

V: TRBV7-2
D: -
J: TRBJ2-3
DNA: TGTGCCAGCAGCTTAAGGGCAGATACGCAGTATTTT
CDR3: CASSLRADTQYF

V: TRBV7-2
D: -
J: TRBJ2-7
DNA: TGTGCCAGCAGCTTGGGGCAGGGCGCGTACGAGCAGTACTTC
CDR3: CASSLGQGAYEQYF

V: TRBV6-5
D: -
J: TRBJ2-7
DNA: TGTGCCAGCAGTTACAGGTGGTCGGGACGATCCTACGAGCAGTACTTC
CDR3: CASSYRWSGRSYEQYF

V: TRBV9
D: -
J: TRBJ2-2
DNA: TGTGCCAGCAGCGTAGGGTGGGGCGGGAACACCGGGGAGCTGTTTTTT
CDR3: CASSVGWGGNTGELFF

V: TRBV6-1
D: -
J: TRBJ2-2
DNA: TGTGCCAGCCCCCAGGAGGGACAAATAACCGGGGAGCTGTTTTTT
CDR3: CASPQEGQITGELFF

V: TRBV28
D: -
J: TRBJ1-5
DNA: TGTGCCAGCAGTTTGGGCAGCAATCAGCCCCAGCATTTT
CDR3: CASSLGSNQPQHF

V: TRBV28
D: -
J: TRBJ1-5
DNA: TGTGCCAGCAGTACTAGACAGAGATCTTATAGCAATCAGCCCCAGCATTTT
CDR3: CASSTRQRSYSNQPQHF

V: TRBV25-1
D: TRBD1
J: TRBJ2-7
DNA: TGTGCCAGCGTCGACAGGGGGGGCTACGAGCAGTACTTC
CDR3: CASVDRGGYEQYF